The clone carrying this TCR beta chain was seen a single time. The antigen remains undetermined. The entry originates in a study of OX40 agonist ivuxolimab in advanced cancers. Turning to the study itself: Patients with hepatocellular carcinoma, melanoma, renal cell or head and neck cancer made up the dose-escalation patients. Overall study findings and caveats: The mean number of expanded clones was higher in CD8+ T cells than in CD4+. People who partly responded at 0.1-3.0 mg/kg had some of the least clonal expansion seen. The study observed clonal expansion of CD4+ and CD8+ blood T cells by week 6 at 0.1 to 3.0 mg/kg.

This table comes from immunoSEQ multiplex PCR, and its TCRdb copy is limited to in-frame clones, with some not included. The table has roughly 70,000 clones, approximately 78% seen once. The CDR3 has 16 residues. Per germline, CDR1 SGHDN and CDR2 FVKESK. V shed 2 bases and J 5 bases; nucleotides not matched to a gene: 7. This receptor was taken from an adult with an advanced solid tumor such as melanoma, head and neck, liver or kidney cancer. Sample: CD4+ or CD8+ T cells sorted from blood, taken in a trial of the OX40 agonist ivuxolimab. The chain has TRBV14 and TRBJ2-3; 10 bases align to TRBD1. This CDR3 reads CASSQPGQGFRDTQYF. CDR3 bases: TGTGCCAGCAGCCAACCGGGACAGGGGTTTAGAGATACGCAGTATTTT.